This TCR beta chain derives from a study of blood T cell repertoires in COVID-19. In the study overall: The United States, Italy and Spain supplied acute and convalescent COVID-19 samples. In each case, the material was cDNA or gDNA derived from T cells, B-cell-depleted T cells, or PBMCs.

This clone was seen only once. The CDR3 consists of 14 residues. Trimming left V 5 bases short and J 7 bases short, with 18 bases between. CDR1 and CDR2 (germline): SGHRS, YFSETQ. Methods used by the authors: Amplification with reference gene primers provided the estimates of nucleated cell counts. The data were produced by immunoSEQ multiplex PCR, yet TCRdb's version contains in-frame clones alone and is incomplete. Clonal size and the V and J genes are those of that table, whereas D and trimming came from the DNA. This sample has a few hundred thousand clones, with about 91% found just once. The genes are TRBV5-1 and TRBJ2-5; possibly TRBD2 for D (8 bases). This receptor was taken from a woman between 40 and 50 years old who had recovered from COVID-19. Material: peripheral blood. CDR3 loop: CASRETGSGGTQYF. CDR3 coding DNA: TGCGCCAGCAGAGAGACAGGGAGCGGGGGGACCCAGTACTTC.